This section outlines one T cell receptor beta chain sequence together with its context. No antigen is known for it. This specimen comes from a study of early stage breast cancer tumors. Study context: Among around twelve ER+/PR+/HER2- tumors, eight were ductal, four lobular.

Study results and limitations: Most shared enriched TCRB sequences were commonly generated ones.

The protocol was immunoSEQ multiplex PCR, while the TCRdb copy is restricted to in-frame clones and leaves out a portion. The sample carries more than 65,000 clones, 80% recorded once. Trimming removed 7 bases from V and 8 bases from J, with 14 bases in between. The CDR3 covers 11 residues. Germline CDR1 DFQATT, CDR2 SNEGSKA (reference sequence). Sequencing was performed on blood. The TCR was taken from a person in their forties with breast cancer. V and J are TRBV20-1 and TRBJ1-2; tentatively, D is TRBD1 (6 bases). The CDR3 nucleotides read TGCAGTGGCGCGTCAGGGGAAGGCTACACCTTC. Protein: CSGASGEGYTF.